This is a list of T cell receptor beta chains from one sample in a study of identical twins' blood T cells. Using its own MiXCR run on the 5' RACE reads, TCRdb lists one record per CDR3 protein. This table has about 370,000 distinct CDR3 sequences, approximately 30% appearing once. The material sequenced was PBMCs. The source of these receptors is a woman between 18 and 50 years old in good health. The CDR3 runs from the conserved cysteine through the conserved F or W. Fields, in order: J gene, V gene, D gene, clone size, CDR3 DNA, CDR3 protein. A D gene is named only where the DNA matches it firmly. Expanded clones get a size class; other rows say once, few or many, or leave the size out.

J: TRBJ2-7; V: TRBV10-3; D: .; size: .; DNA: TGTGCCATCAGTGAGTCCGTTACTTACGAGCAGTACTTC; CDR3: CAISESVTYEQYF
J: TRBJ2-2; V: TRBV20-1; D: .; size: .; DNA: TGCAGTGCTAGAAAACGGGGGACGAACACCGGGGAGCTGTTTTTT; CDR3: CSARKRGTNTGELFF
J: TRBJ1-2; V: TRBV27; D: TRBD1; size: .; DNA: TGTGCCAGCAGTTTATCGAATTATCGGACAGGGGGTTATGGCTACACCTTC; CDR3: CASSLSNYRTGGYGYTF
J: TRBJ1-1; V: TRBV20-1; D: .; size: .; DNA: TGCAGTGCTAGCCCGGACGGTGCTTTGGCCACTGAAGCTTTCTTT; CDR3: CSASPDGALATEAFF
J: TRBJ1-1; V: TRBV6-2/TRBV6-3; D: .; size: few; DNA: TGTGCCAGCAGTTACTTAATCACTGAAGCTTTCTTT; CDR3: CASSYLITEAFF
J: TRBJ2-2; V: TRBV5-1; D: .; size: .; DNA: TGCGCCAGCAGCGTGGTGGACACCGGGGAGCTGTTTTTT; CDR3: CASSVVDTGELFF
J: TRBJ1-1; V: TRBV5-1; D: .; size: few; DNA: TGCGCCAGCAGAATAGAATTCATGAACACTGAAGCTTTCTTT; CDR3: CASRIEFMNTEAFF
J: TRBJ1-2; V: TRBV12-3/TRBV12-4; D: .; size: .; DNA: TGTGCCAGCAGTTTCCAGGGGCAGGACTATGGCTACACCTTC; CDR3: CASSFQGQDYGYTF
J: TRBJ1-2; V: TRBV20-1; D: .; size: .; DNA: TGCAGTGCTAGAGCGGTAGCTAACTATGGCTACACCTTC; CDR3: CSARAVANYGYTF
J: TRBJ1-1; V: TRBV12-3/TRBV12-4; D: .; size: few; DNA: TGTGCCAGCAGTCCCCACCCCCCCACTGAAGCTTTCTTT; CDR3: CASSPHPPTEAFF
J: TRBJ2-2; V: TRBV11-3; D: .; size: few; DNA: TGTGCCAGCAGCTTATTTGGCTCAACCGGGGAGCTGTTTTTT; CDR3: CASSLFGSTGELFF
J: TRBJ2-7; V: TRBV11-2; D: .; size: few; DNA: TGTGCCAGCAGCTTAGTCAACTACGAGCAGTACTTC; CDR3: CASSLVNYEQYF
J: TRBJ2-3; V: TRBV7-8; D: TRBD2; size: .; DNA: TGTGCCGCGGGCGGGGGATCCACAGATACGCAGTATTTT; CDR3: CAAGGGSTDTQYF
J: TRBJ2-2; V: TRBV5-1; D: .; size: .; DNA: TGCGCCAGCAGCCCCGACAGGTTTTTAAACACCGGGGAGCTGTTTTTT; CDR3: CASSPDRFLNTGELFF
J: TRBJ2-4; V: TRBV19; D: .; size: .; DNA: TGTGCCAGCTACGGGACCCGAAACATTCAGTACTTC; CDR3: CASYGTRNIQYF
J: TRBJ1-1; V: TRBV7-6; D: .; size: few; DNA: TGTGCCAGCAGCTTAGTTCTCGGAGAAGCTTTCTTT; CDR3: CASSLVLGEAFF